Each of the 28 T cell receptor beta chains below was sequenced from the same sample in a study of blood T cell repertoires in COVID-19. Data came from immunoSEQ multiplex PCR; TCRdb stores just in-frame clones and leaves some out. Found here are under 70,000 clones, about 85% of them singletons; the top ten hold roughly 13%. The specimen sequenced was peripheral blood. The receptors stem from an elderly woman with acute or convalescent COVID-19.

This chain connects TRBV5-5 to TRBJ2-7; D might be TRBD1 (5 bases). The CDR3 consists of 14 residues. Germline V gene lookup returns CDR1 SGHKS and CDR2 YYEKEE (reference sequence). Trimming removed 4 bases from V and 2 bases from J, with 13 bases in between. In DNA, the CDR3 is TGTGCCAGCAGCCCGACAGAGTTCCCCTACGAGCAGTACTTC. Protein sequence: CASSPTEFPYEQYF. Together with reference TRBV5-5 and TRBJ2-7, the CDR3 gives the full variable domain: DAGVTQSPTHLIKTRGQQVTLRCSPISGHKSVSWYQQVLGQGPQFIFQYYEKEERGRGNFPDRFSARQFPNYSSELNVNALLLGDSALYLCASSPTEFPYEQYFGPGTRLTVT.

The chain joins TRBV7-2 to TRBJ1-6, with a tentative D call TRBD1 (5 bases). The germline gives CDR1 SGHTA, CDR2 FQGNSA. V was trimmed by 5 bases and J by 5 bases, leaving 13 bases between them. The CDR3 has 15 amino acids. CDR3 DNA: TGTGCCAGCAGCCAGAGGGGCGGGGATAATTCACCCCTCCACTTT. This codes for CASSQRGGDNSPLHF.

As regards this clone: An end of the junction does not agree with germline; a read error may underlie this. The chain uses TRBV19 and TRBJ1-5, with D maybe TRBD1 (6 bases). This CDR3 is 11 amino acids long. The germline V gene has CDR1 LNHDA and CDR2 SQIVND (reference sequence). Here the CDR3 reads CASSTSGTRFF. The CDR3 coding sequence is TGTGCCAGTAGTACATCCGGGACACGATTTTTT.

The rearrangement links TRBV4-1 to TRBJ1-1; no clear D. CDR3 length: 15 residues. Germline V lookup: CDR1 MGHRA, CDR2 YSYEKL. The germline V and J ends were trimmed by 1 base and 1 base, with 10 bases remaining between them. CDR3 residues: CASSQGSYRNTEAFF. The CDR3, as DNA: TGCGCCAGCAGCCAAGGGTCGTATAGGAACACTGAAGCTTTCTTT.

V is TRBV19 and J is TRBJ1-5; D might be TRBD1 (5 bases). The CDR3 runs to 14 residues. The V gene's germline CDR1 is LNHDA and CDR2 SQIVND (reference sequence). Trimming cost V 6 bases and J 0 bases, with 9 bases left between them. CDR3 residues: CASSGDYSNQPQHF. CDR3 DNA sequence: TGTGCCAGTAGCGGGGACTATAGCAATCAGCCCCAGCATTTT.

Concerning this clone itself: This same CDR3 is encoded by further DNA sequences in the sample. The chain combines TRBV6-6 with TRBJ1-5, with TRBD1 matching over 8 bases. V lost 0 bases and J lost 4; bases outside the gene matches: 5. This CDR3 has 16 amino acids. CDR1 and CDR2 (germline): MNHNY, SVGAGI (reference sequence). CDR3 protein: CASSYSDRGGNQPQHF. CDR3 coding DNA: TGTGCCAGCAGTTACTCCGACAGGGGAGGGAATCAGCCCCAGCATTTT.

The chain recombines TRBV7-2 with TRBJ2-3, with a tentative D call TRBD2 (6 bases). Germline CDR1 is SGHTA and CDR2 is FQGNSA. V dropped 6 bases and J dropped 7 bases, with 14 bases sitting between them. This CDR3 is 13 amino acids long. CDR3 bases: TGTGCCAGCAGGGCATCTAGCGTGCATACGCAGTATTTT. This codes for CASRASSVHTQYF.

The chain has TRBV6-5 and TRBJ2-3; TRBD1 might be the D (5 bases). V was pared by 5 bases and J by 6 bases, with 15 bases between. Germline V CDR1 and CDR2: MNHEY, SVGAGI. This CDR3 region has 14 residues. DNA of the CDR3: TGTGCCAGCAGTCCTCTGACCTGGGGCGATACGCAGTATTTT. Encoded protein: CASSPLTWGDTQYF.

This clone was observed a single time. The rearrangement links TRBV5-6 to TRBJ1-4, with 11 bases that match TRBD1. The V gene end was trimmed by 4 bases and the J gene end by 7 bases; junction bases not matched to a gene: 3. Germline V gives CDR1 SGHDT, CDR2 YYEEEE. CDR3 length equals 14 residues. In DNA, the CDR3 is TGTGCCAGCAGCGGACAGGGGGCCGGTGAAAAACTGTTTTTT. It yields the protein CASSGQGAGEKLFF.

V usage is TRBV6-2 or TRBV6-3 and J usage is TRBJ1-5; 7 bases fit TRBD1. CDR1 MNHEY and CDR2 SVGEGT come from the germline V gene. Trimming cost V 2 bases and J 6 bases; bases outside gene matches: 4. This CDR3 comprises 14 residues. The chain's CDR3 is CASSYEYRGQPQHF. The CDR3 region has the DNA TGTGCCAGCAGTTACGAATACAGGGGTCAGCCCCAGCATTTT.

This chain joins TRBV5-4 and TRBJ2-3, with a possible D match to TRBD2 (6 bases). Germline V lookup: CDR1 SGHNT, CDR2 YYREEE (reference sequence). This CDR3 is 15 amino acids long. V was pared by 4 bases and J by 2 bases, with 14 bases between. The CDR3 DNA follows: TGTGCCAGCAGCGCGGGGCAGAGGTACACAGATACGCAGTATTTT. Translating gives CASSAGQRYTDTQYF.

The V gene is TRBV7-2, the J gene TRBJ1-3; 7 nucleotides line up with TRBD1. Germline lookup yields CDR1 SGHTA and CDR2 FQGNSA. V trimming: 5 bases; J trimming: 2 bases; junction bases outside the gene matches: 6. The CDR3 is 15 residues long. CDR3 DNA: TGTGCCAGCAGCCTACAGGGGCGTGCTGGAAACACCATATATTTT. It codes for CASSLQGRAGNTIYF.

This chain uses TRBV18 with TRBJ2-7, with 7 bases identical to TRBD1. With V trimmed by 6 bases and J by 2 bases, 10 bases remained unmatched. The CDR3 contains 15 residues. CDR1 is KGHSH, CDR2 LQKENI, per germline. The CDR3 bases are TGTGCCAGCTCCCACCCGGGTGGACAGGCCTACGAGCAGTACTTC. This translates into CASSHPGGQAYEQYF.

This chain joins TRBV2 and TRBJ2-7; D might be TRBD2 (7 bases). V was cut by 7 bases and J by 3 bases, with 22 bases left in between. Germline V gene sequence: CDR1 SNHLY, CDR2 FYNNEI. This CDR3 region has 16 residues. The CDR3 nucleotides read TGTGCCAGCAATTCCATGGGGGGGCGCGTAAACTACGAGCAGTACTTC. Its translation: CASNSMGGRVNYEQYF.

The chain links TRBV30 to TRBJ1-2; TRBD1 aligns across 7 bases. This CDR3 is built from 11 residues. Per germline, CDR1 GTSNPN and CDR2 SVGIG (reference sequence). The junction had 3 bases not matched to a gene; V was cut back by 1 base and J by 10 bases. Here the CDR3 reads CAWSAGTVYTF. The CDR3 DNA reads TGTGCCTGGAGTGCCGGGACAGTCTACACCTTC.

This clone turned up a few times. J is TRBJ2-1 and V is TRBV7-2; D might be TRBD1 (5 bases). Deletions cut 1 base from V and 0 bases from J, with 7 bases between. CDR1 and CDR2 from the germline V gene are SGHTA and FQGNSA. CDR3 length: 15 amino acids. CDR3 bases: TGTGCCAGCAGCTTAGACAGGTTCTCCTACAATGAGCAGTTCTTC. Translation: CASSLDRFSYNEQFF.

With respect to this clone: The sample has other DNA sequences that encode this CDR3 too. The chain has TRBV5-1 and TRBJ2-5; D is possibly TRBD2 (5 bases). Germline V gives CDR1 SGHRS, CDR2 YFSETQ. Trimming stripped 7 bases from V and 2 bases from J, with 9 bases between. The CDR3 totals 12 residues. CDR3 residues: CASRGLQETQYF. The CDR3 DNA follows: TGCGCCAGCCGAGGACTGCAAGAGACCCAGTACTTC.

This chain connects TRBV5-1 to TRBJ2-2, with 7 bases that match TRBD1. V dropped 3 bases and J dropped 6; count of bases not matched to a gene: 5. Germline lookup yields CDR1 SGHRS and CDR2 YFSETQ. The length of the CDR3 is 14 residues. The CDR3 nucleotides read TGCGCCAGCAGCTCCCACAGGGGTGCCGGGGAGCTGTTTTTT. As protein: CASSSHRGAGELFF.

The chain carries TRBV19 and TRBJ2-2; the D gene is possibly TRBD1 (6 bases). This CDR3 has 15 residues. Deletions cut 5 bases from V and 6 bases from J, with 16 bases between. Germline V gene data show CDR1 as LNHDA and CDR2 as SQIVND (reference sequence). The CDR3 coding sequence is TGTGCCAGTAGTGTACGACAGGCTGCGGCCGGGGAGCTGTTTTTT. Translating gives CASSVRQAAAGELFF.

V usage is TRBV7-2 and J usage is TRBJ1-2, with 8 nucleotides matching TRBD1. Unmatched junction bases numbered 4, after V lost 5 bases and J lost 2 bases. CDR1 and CDR2 from the germline V gene are SGHTA and FQGNSA. This CDR3 spans 14 amino acids. The CDR3 DNA is TGTGCCAGCAGCCCGAGGACAGGGAACTATGGCTACACCTTC. Translating gives CASSPRTGNYGYTF.

The chain is built from TRBV19 and TRBJ2-1, with TRBD2 matching over 7 bases. J was trimmed by 9 bases and V by 5 bases; bases with no gene match: 7. This CDR3 is 13 amino acids long. Germline CDR1 and CDR2: LNHDA and SQIVND (reference sequence). Here the CDR3 DNA reads TGTGCCAGTAGTCGTTCTAGCGGAGTTGAGCAGTTCTTC. Amino acids: CASSRSSGVEQFF.

The count of this clone is one. V and J are TRBV19 and TRBJ1-3; D gene ambiguous. Germline loops: CDR1 LNHDA, CDR2 SQIVND (reference sequence). The CDR3 runs to 12 residues. V was clipped by 5 bases and J by 4 bases, with 6 bases between them. The CDR3 region is CASSPRGNTIYF. The CDR3 nucleotides are TGTGCCAGTAGTCCCAGGGGAAACACCATATATTTT.

This chain links TRBV25-1 with TRBJ1-1; D might be TRBD1 (6 bases). Deletions cut 3 bases from V and 4 bases from J, with 15 bases between. This CDR3 region has 15 residues. The V gene's germline CDR1 is MGHDK and CDR2 SYGVNS. The chain's CDR3 is CASSDARGYGTEAFF. CDR3 sequence (DNA): TGTGCCAGCAGTGATGCTAGGGGGTATGGCACTGAAGCTTTCTTT.

This chain uses TRBV7-9 with TRBJ1-3; no clear D gene. The CDR3 spans 15 residues. Germline V lookup: CDR1 SEHNR, CDR2 FQNEAQ (reference sequence). Trimming took 1 base from V and 4 from J, leaving 11 bases between them. The CDR3 nucleotides read TGTGCCAGCAGCTTAGGGAGTACGGTCGGAAACACCATATATTTT. Translated: CASSLGSTVGNTIYF.

This rearrangement joins TRBV7-9 to TRBJ1-2; 7 bases are a match to TRBD1. J gave up 4 bases and V 1 base, and 6 bases lay outside the gene matches. CDR1 and CDR2 (germline): SEHNR, FQNEAQ (reference sequence). The CDR3 extends over 15 amino acids. Here the CDR3 DNA reads TGTGCCAGCAGCTTAGGCGGGGACAGATTCTATGGCTACACCTTC. It yields the protein CASSLGGDRFYGYTF.

This clone was observed once. This rearrangement joins TRBV30 to TRBJ1-1; 8 nucleotides match TRBD1. After removal of 5 bases from V and 4 bases from J, the junction contained 9 bases not matched to a gene. The length of the CDR3 is 14 residues. Germline V gene lookup returns CDR1 GTSNPN and CDR2 SVGIG (reference sequence). CDR3 region: CAWGADRGSTEAFF. CDR3 nucleotides: TGTGCCTGGGGTGCCGACAGGGGTAGCACTGAAGCTTTCTTT.

This clone was observed a handful of times. The rearrangement links TRBV10-1 to TRBJ2-1; 7 nucleotides align to TRBD2. This CDR3 contains 16 residues. The germline gives CDR1 WNHNN, CDR2 SYGVQD (reference sequence). V shed 0 bases, J shed 1 base, and the junction held 3 bases outside the gene matches. In nucleotides, the CDR3 is TGCGCCAGCAGTGAGTCAGTCGGGGGGTCCTACAATGAGCAGTTCTTC. Translated, it gives CASSESVGGSYNEQFF.

V and J are TRBV18 and TRBJ1-5; 8 bases fit TRBD1. V trimming: 3 bases; J trimming: 6 bases; junction bases outside the gene matches: 1. CDR1 and CDR2 from the germline V gene are KGHSH and LQKENI. This CDR3 spans 13 amino acids. The CDR3 protein is CASSPTGVQPQHF. The CDR3 nucleotides read TGTGCCAGCTCACCGACAGGGGTTCAGCCCCAGCATTTT.